A single sample is the source of the 9 T cell receptor beta chains below, sequenced in a study of CD8+CD57+ T cells in acquired aplastic anemia. Genomic DNA constituted the template upon which TCR beta VDJ and CDR3 profiling was performed. MiXCR, applied by TCRdb to the reads, yields one record per CDR3 protein. This sample yields 200,000 to 300,000 distinct CDR3 sequences, of which 82% are seen a single time; 40% to 50% belongs to the top ten. Patients chosen for sequencing had CD8+CD57+ cells that had expanded, as shown by flow cytometry. Sequenced sample: sorted CD4+, CD8+, or CD8+CD57+ T cells (not recorded which) from PBMCs. The receptors derive from a human donor with aplastic anemia.

V gene TRBV10-3 combines with J gene TRBJ2-7; TRBD1 matches 8 bases. Losses at the gene ends were 0 bases for V and 3 bases for J; bases not matched to a gene: 1. Germline loops: CDR1 ENHRY, CDR2 SYGVKD. The CDR3 is 14 residues long. CDR3 nucleotide sequence: TGTGCCATCAGTGAGTCGGGGACAGGCTACGAGCAGTACTTC. It yields the protein CAISESGTGYEQYF.

Worth noting for this clonotype: One end of the junction does not line up with germline, which may come from a read error. The chain carries TRBV5-1 and TRBJ2-1; possibly TRBD2 for D (6 bases). The CDR3 has 13 residues. Germline CDR1 reads SGHRS; CDR2 reads YFSETQ. CDR3 in DNA: TGTGCCAGCAGCGATGGCGGGATGCATCAGCAGTTCTTC. It is translated as CASSDGGMHQQFF.

The count of this clonotype is one. This chain uses TRBV9 with TRBJ1-6; TRBD1 aligns across 7 bases. Trimming at V came to 2 bases and at J to 13 bases, leaving 15 bases not matched to a gene. CDR3 size: 16 residues. CDR1 is SGDLS, CDR2 YYNGEE, per germline. The CDR3 DNA follows: TGTGCCAGCAGCGTTGGGACAGAGGGGCAGCGATCTCCCCTCCACTTT. Protein: CASSVGTEGQRSPLHF.

The genes are TRBV7-2 and TRBJ2-1, with 7 positions matching TRBD2. V was clipped by 3 bases and J by 16 bases; unmatched bases: 18. The CDR3 consists of 15 residues. From germline, CDR1 is SGHTA and CDR2 FQGNSA. CDR3 nucleotide sequence: TGTGCCAGCAGCTTCACGGGGGGTCCCGATACGCAGTATTTCTTC. Amino acid sequence: CASSFTGGPDTQYFF.

This chain connects TRBV11-3 to TRBJ2-3; no clear D gene. The CDR3 covers 13 residues. The V end lost 5 bases, the J end lost 2 bases, and 8 bases lay between the germline ends. Germline CDR1 and CDR2: SGHNT and YENEEA. The CDR3 bases are TGTGCCAGCAGCACCCGGGCCACAGATACGCAGTATTTT. Its protein is CASSTRATDTQYF.

This rearrangement joins TRBV11-3 to TRBJ1-4; D is unresolved. V lost 0 bases and J lost 0, with 5 bases in between. The CDR3 has 15 residues. The germline CDR1 and CDR2 sequences are SGHNT and YENEEA. CDR3 DNA sequence: TGTGCCAGCAGCTTAGACGGAACAACTAATGAAAAACTGTTTTTT. It encodes CASSLDGTTNEKLFF.

Remarks on this clonotype: Likely a read error: the CDR3 ends without its conserved phenylalanine or tryptophan. The DNA is omitted, as the CDR3 cannot be located on it reliably, and the CDR3 follows TCRdb's listing. The gene calls are TRBV2 and TRBJ2-1; the listed D gene, TRBD1, was not tested against the DNA. Germline-derived CDR1 and CDR2 are SNHLY and FYNNEI. The CDR3 spans 14 residues, counting both ends. CDR3 protein: CASGDGAWGTQYFG.

The V and J genes are TRBV15 and TRBJ2-5; no firm D call. V was clipped by 1 base and J by 2 bases, with 14 bases between them. Germline V CDR1 and CDR2: LNHNV, YYDKDF (reference sequence). The length of the CDR3 is 16 residues. CDR3 in DNA: TGTGCCACCAGCAGAGGGGCGGTCGGGTCACAAGAGACCCAGTACTTC. Amino acid sequence: CATSRGAVGSQETQYF.

The CDR3 bases are TGTGCCGTTCTTGGGGAGGCGGAGAGCGAGTACTTC. Protein product: CAVLGEAESEYF. The rearrangement uses TRBV7-9 and TRBJ2-5; D possibly corresponds to TRBD2 (6 bases). V was cut by 11 bases and J by 12 bases, with 22 bases left in between. The CDR3 has 12 residues. Germline V gene sequence: CDR1 SEHNR, CDR2 FQNEAQ (reference sequence).